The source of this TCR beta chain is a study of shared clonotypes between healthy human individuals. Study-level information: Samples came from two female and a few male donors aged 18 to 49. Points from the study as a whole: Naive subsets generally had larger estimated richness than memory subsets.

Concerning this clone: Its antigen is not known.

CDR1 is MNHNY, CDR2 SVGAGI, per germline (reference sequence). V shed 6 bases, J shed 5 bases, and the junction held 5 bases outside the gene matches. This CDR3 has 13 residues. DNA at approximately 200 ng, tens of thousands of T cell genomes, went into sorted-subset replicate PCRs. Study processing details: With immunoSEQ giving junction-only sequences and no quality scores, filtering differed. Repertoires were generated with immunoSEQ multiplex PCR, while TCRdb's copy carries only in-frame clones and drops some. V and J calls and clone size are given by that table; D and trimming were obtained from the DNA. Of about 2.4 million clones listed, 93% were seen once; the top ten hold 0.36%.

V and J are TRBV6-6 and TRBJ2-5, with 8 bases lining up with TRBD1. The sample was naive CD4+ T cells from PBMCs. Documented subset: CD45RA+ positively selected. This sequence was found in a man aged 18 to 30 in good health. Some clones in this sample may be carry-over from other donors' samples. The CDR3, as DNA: TGTGCCAGCAGATTGACAGGGGCGGAGACCCAGTACTTC. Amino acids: CASRLTGAETQYF.